This T cell receptor (beta chain) stems from a study of T-cell reconstitution after alpha-beta-depleted transplantation in children (dated by TCRdb to 2016 to 2017). About the full investigation: T-cell immune reconstitution after TCRalphabeta/CD19-depleted allogeneic hematopoietic cell transplantation in children was quantitatively tracked in the study by means of TCR repertoire profiling.

What this sample's treatment or condition label stands for: allogeneic hematopoietic cell transplantation with graft depleted of TCRalphabeta T cells and CD19 B cells. Transplant recipients were children who received TCRalphabeta/CD19-depleted allogeneic hematopoietic cell grafts. Library construction relied on PCR. The reads were generated on an Illumina HiSeq 2500. Molecular barcoding was employed in the preparation of TCR libraries, with unique molecular identifiers being used to normalize TCRbeta repertoire quantification. TCRdb applied fastp at Q25 and MiXCR to the public reads, then kept only in-frame beta chains. Each CDR3 protein gets just one entry, which takes the most common genes and DNA from the rows behind it. The sample table shows 550,000 to 800,000 distinct CDR3 sequences, and less than 15% are seen once. 0.79% of the sample belongs to the ten largest clones. From cysteine to phenylalanine, the CDR3 is 15 amino acids long. Only the CDR3 part of the read is kept: 45 bases, read in frame from the first base. V is clipped by 2 bases and J by 7 bases, and the sequence between their germline boundaries is 17 bases long. As encoded in the germline V gene (reference sequence), CDR1 is DFQATT while CDR2 is SNEGSKA.

This clonotype was counted at least ten times. It has no known antigen specificity. Base qualities are not recorded, but no much larger clone differs from it by a single base. Points the paper makes about the study in general: In some patients, the high TCRbeta diversity seen at day 60 was put down to recipient T cells and intrathymic progenitors that had survived conditioning. Apparently early alphabetaT-cell count recovery about two months after transplant reportedly relied on only several hundred rapidly expanded clones derived from non-depleted graft cells. The frequencies of hyperexpanded clones fell over the following months, and after one year, T-cell counts and TCRbeta diversity were mostly attributed to newly produced T cells.

The source was PBMCs, collected before TCRalphabeta/CD19-depleted stem cell transplant. This receptor was identified in a girl between 2 and 10 years old with congenital amegakaryocytic thrombocytopenia, due to receive a stem cell transplant. This chain joins TRBV20-1 to TRBJ1-4; the D segment could be TRBD1, given 6 matching bases. In nucleotide form, the sequence is TGCAGTGCTAGAAACAGGGCCCGATTGGGTGAAAAACTGTTTTTT. Its product reads: CSARNRARLGEKLFF.